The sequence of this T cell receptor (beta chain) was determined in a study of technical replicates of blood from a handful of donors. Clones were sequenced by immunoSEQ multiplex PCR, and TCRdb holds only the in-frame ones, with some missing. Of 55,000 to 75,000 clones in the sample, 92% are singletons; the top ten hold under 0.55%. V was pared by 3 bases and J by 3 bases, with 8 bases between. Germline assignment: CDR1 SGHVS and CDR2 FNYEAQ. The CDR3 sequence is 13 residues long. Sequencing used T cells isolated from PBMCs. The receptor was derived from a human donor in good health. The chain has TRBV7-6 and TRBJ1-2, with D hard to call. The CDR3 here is CASSFGVDYGYTF. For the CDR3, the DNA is TGTGCCAGCAGCTTCGGGGTCGACTATGGCTACACCTTC. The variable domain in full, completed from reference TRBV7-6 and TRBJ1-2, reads GAGVSQSPRYKVTKRGQDVALRCDPISGHVSLYWYRQALGQGPEFLTYFNYEAQQDKSGLPNDRFSAERPEGSISTLTIQRTEQRDSAMYRCASSFGVDYGYTFGSGTRLTVV.